This T cell receptor (beta chain) was documented in a study of cytomegalovirus exposure and HLA in healthy donors. Points from the study as a whole: Sequencing had likely introduced a cluster of highly shared sequence variants as an artifact.

Losses at the gene ends were 3 bases for V and 6 bases for J; bases not matched to a gene: 6. CDR1 LGHNA and CDR2 YNFKEQ come from the germline V gene. The CDR3 has 15 amino acids. Notes on this clone: The target antigen is unknown.

Primers included in the PCR were 60 Vbeta and 13 Jbeta primers. Profiled with immunoSEQ multiplex PCR; TCRdb holds only in-frame clones, not every one. The sample has more than 200,000 clones, roughly 85% seen once. The rearrangement uses TRBV4-2 and TRBJ2-3; 10 bases map to TRBD1. The TCR sequence derives from a man aged 18 to 35 in good health and CMV-seronegative. Specimen: PBMCs. CDR3 DNA sequence: TGTGCCAGCAGCCAGCCCGGGACAGGGGCCGATACGCAGTATTTT. As protein: CASSQPGTGADTQYF.